This T cell receptor (beta chain) was sequenced during a study of T-cell memory formation after mild COVID-19. Study context: TCR clusters were largely donor specific.

This clonotype was picked up a small number of times. Its specificity is not known. Study conclusions and caveats: Largely, contracting CD4+ clones fell within CM and EM, and contracting CD8+ clones within EMRA. Among clones peaking at day 37 in the second wave, SARS-CoV-2 specificity remained unconfirmed.

TCRdb reprocessed the 5' RACE reads with MiXCR, giving one entry per CDR3 protein. The data hold about 350,000 distinct CDR3 sequences, with roughly 13% observed a single time. Material for sequencing was PBMCs or a T cell subset sorted from them (not recorded which). This receptor was obtained from a man between 18 and 35 years old who had mild COVID-19 (a few samples of this study predate the infection). Cell type and time point are not known.

The CDR3 coding sequence is TGTGCCAGCAGCCCTAATCCCGGCACTGGAAACACCATATATTTT. Its protein is CASSPNPGTGNTIYF. V gene TRBV7-3 combines with J gene TRBJ1-3; no reliable D call. With 5 bases removed from V and 2 bases from J, the gap between germline ends came to 13 bases. Germline-derived CDR1 and CDR2 are SGHTA and FQGTGA. This CDR3 comprises 15 residues.